The clone carrying this T cell receptor beta chain was counted many times. Its target is unknown. These data come from a study of identical twins. Notes on the study in general: Fewer insertions characterized abundant cord blood beta clonotypes, whereas memory repertoires showed none. Out-of-frame alpha sequences common to twins exhibited an excess of low generation probability.

cDNA molecules carried unique molecular identifiers, and template switching added a universal primer site. A single record per CDR3 protein comes from TCRdb applying MiXCR to the 5' RACE reads. Of 700,000 or so distinct CDR3 sequences in the sample, 8.6% were seen once. This CDR3 comprises 16 residues. CDR1 is LNHNV, CDR2 YYDKDF, per germline (reference sequence). V gave up 1 base and J gave up 5 bases; unmatched junction bases: 8. The sample was also linked to a second study, of yellow fever vaccine responses in identical twins.

Sequencing was performed on PBMCs. The sequence came from a woman aged 18-29 years in good health. V and J are TRBV15 and TRBJ2-5; TRBD1 matches 9 bases. The CDR3 DNA reads as TGTGCCACCAGCAGAGCGTGGGACAGGGACGAGGAGACCCAGTACTTC. Translated: CATSRAWDRDEETQYF.